Sequencing of this T cell receptor (beta chain) was carried out in a study of somatic mutations in cytotoxic T cells in rheumatoid arthritis. Notes on the study in general: A slight TRBV07 underrepresentation in rheumatoid arthritis patients was reported without multiple-comparison adjustment.

Concerning this clone: The antigen is unknown.

Data came from immunoSEQ multiplex PCR; TCRdb stores just in-frame clones and leaves some out. The sample lists 7,500 to 9,000 clones; approximately 70% were seen once. V was trimmed by 2 bases and J by 6 bases, leaving 11 bases between them. The germline gives CDR1 MDHEN, CDR2 SYDVKM. CDR3 length equals 14 residues. Material: CD8+ T cells sorted from blood. J is TRBJ1-5 and V is TRBV28; tentatively, D is TRBD1 (5 bases). This TCR was recovered from an adult with rheumatoid arthritis. Here the CDR3 DNA reads TGTGCCAGCAGTTTAGAAGCGGGGGGTCAGCCCCAGCATTTT. Translated: CASSLEAGGQPQHF.